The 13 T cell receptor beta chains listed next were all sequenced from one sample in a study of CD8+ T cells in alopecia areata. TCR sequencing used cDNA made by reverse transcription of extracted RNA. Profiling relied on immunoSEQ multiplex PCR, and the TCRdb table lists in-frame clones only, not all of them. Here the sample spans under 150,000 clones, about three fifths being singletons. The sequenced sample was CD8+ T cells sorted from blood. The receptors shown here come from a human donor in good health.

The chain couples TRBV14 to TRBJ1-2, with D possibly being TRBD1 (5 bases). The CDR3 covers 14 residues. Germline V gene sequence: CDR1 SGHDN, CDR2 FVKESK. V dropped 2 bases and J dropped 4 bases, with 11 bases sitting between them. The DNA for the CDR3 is TGTGCCAGCAGCCAACCGGGACCCTCCTATGGCTACACCTTC. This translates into CASSQPGPSYGYTF.

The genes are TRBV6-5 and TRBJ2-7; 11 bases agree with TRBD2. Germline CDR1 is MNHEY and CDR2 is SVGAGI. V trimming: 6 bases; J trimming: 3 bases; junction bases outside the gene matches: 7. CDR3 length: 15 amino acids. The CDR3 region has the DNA TGTGCCAGCAGCGCGATTGGGACTAGCGGCTACGAGCAGTACTTC. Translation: CASSAIGTSGYEQYF.

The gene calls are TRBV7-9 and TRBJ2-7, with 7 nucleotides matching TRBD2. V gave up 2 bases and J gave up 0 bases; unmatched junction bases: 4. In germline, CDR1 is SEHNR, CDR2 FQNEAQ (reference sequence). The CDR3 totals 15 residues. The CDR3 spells CASSLIGGSSYEQYF. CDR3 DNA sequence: TGTGCCAGCAGCTTAATCGGCGGGAGCTCCTACGAGCAGTACTTC.

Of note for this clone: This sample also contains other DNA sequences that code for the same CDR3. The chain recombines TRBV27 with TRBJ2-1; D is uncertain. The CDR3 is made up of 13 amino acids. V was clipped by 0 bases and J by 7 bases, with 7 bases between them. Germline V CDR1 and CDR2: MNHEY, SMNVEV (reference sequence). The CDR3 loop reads CASSLSTRNEQFF. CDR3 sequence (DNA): TGTGCCAGCAGTTTATCTACACGGAATGAGCAGTTCTTC.

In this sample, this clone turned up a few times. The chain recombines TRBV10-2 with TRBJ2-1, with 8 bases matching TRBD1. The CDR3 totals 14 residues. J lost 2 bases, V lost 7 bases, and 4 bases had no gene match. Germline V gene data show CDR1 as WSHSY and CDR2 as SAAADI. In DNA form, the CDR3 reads TGCGCCAGCAACTCACAGGGGGCCTACAATGAGCAGTTCTTC. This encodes CASNSQGAYNEQFF.

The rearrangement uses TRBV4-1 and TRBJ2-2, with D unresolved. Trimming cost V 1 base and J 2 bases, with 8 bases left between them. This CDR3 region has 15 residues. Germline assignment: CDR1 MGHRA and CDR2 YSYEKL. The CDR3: CASSQGAPNTGELFF. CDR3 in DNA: TGCGCCAGCAGCCAAGGGGCCCCAAACACCGGGGAGCTGTTTTTT.

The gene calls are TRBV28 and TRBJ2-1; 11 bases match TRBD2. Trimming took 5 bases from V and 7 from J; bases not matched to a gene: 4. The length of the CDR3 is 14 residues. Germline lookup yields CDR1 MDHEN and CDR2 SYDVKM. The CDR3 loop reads CASSDTSGGNEQFF. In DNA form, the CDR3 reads TGTGCCAGCAGTGATACTAGCGGGGGTAATGAGCAGTTCTTC. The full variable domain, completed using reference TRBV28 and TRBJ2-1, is DVKVTQSSRYLVKRTGEKVFLECVQDMDHENMFWYRQDPGLGLRLIYFSYDVKMKEKGDIPEGYSVSREKKERFSLILESASTNQTSMYLCASSDTSGGNEQFFGPGTRLTVL.

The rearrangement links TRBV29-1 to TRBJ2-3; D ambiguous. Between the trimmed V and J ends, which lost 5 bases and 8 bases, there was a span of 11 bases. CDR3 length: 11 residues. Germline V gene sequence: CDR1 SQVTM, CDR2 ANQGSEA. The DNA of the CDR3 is TGCAGCGTTACCCAATCGGGTACGCAGTATTTT. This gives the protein CSVTQSGTQYF.

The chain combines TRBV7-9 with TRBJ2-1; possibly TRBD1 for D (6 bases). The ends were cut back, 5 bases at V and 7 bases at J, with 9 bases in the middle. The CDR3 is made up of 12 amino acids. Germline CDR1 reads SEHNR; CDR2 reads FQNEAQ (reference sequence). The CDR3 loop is CASSPGTNEQFF. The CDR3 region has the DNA TGTGCCAGCAGCCCAGGGACAAATGAGCAGTTCTTC. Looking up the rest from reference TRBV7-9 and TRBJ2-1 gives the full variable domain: DTGVSQNPRHKITKRGQNVTFRCDPISEHNRLYWYRQTLGQGPEFLTYFQNEAQLEKSRLLSDRFSAERPKGSFSTLEIQRTEQGDSAMYLCASSPGTNEQFFGPGTRLTVL.

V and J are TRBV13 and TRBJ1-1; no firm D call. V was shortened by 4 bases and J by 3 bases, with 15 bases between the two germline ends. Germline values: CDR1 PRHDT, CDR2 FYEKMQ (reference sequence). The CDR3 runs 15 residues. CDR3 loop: CASSSPDGFDTEAFF. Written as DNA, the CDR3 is TGTGCCAGCAGCTCCCCCGATGGTTTTGACACTGAAGCTTTCTTT.

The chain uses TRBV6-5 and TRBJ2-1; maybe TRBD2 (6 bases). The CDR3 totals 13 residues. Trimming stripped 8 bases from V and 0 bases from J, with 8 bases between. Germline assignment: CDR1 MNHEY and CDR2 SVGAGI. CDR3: CASSTSSYNEQFF. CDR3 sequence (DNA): TGTGCCAGCTCGACTAGCTCCTACAATGAGCAGTTCTTC.

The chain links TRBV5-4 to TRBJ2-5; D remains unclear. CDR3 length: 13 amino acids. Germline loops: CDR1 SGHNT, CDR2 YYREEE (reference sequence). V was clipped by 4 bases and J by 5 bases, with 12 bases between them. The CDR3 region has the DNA TGTGCCAGCAGCCTTTTAGGTAGCGAGACCCAGTACTTC. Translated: CASSLLGSETQYF. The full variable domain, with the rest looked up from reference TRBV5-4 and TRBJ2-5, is ETGVTQSPTHLIKTRGQQVTLRCSSQSGHNTVSWYQQALGQGPQFIFQYYREEENGRGNFPPRFSGLQFPNYSSELNVNALELDDSALYLCASSLLGSETQYFGPGTRLLVL.

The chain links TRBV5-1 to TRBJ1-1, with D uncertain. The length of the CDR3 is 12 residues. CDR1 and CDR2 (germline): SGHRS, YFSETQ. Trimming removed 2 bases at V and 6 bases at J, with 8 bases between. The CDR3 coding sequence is TGCGCCAGCAGCTTTAACGCTGCTGAAGCTTTCTTT. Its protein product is CASSFNAAEAFF.